Listed here are 16 T cell receptor beta chains from one sample, sequenced in a study of blood T cells in healthy people across ages. The second PCR ran roughly 7 to 11 cycles with a sample-barcoded 5' primer and J-beta primers. A single record per CDR3 protein comes from TCRdb applying MiXCR to the 5' RACE reads. This sample yields approximately 800,000 distinct CDR3 sequences, of which 62% are seen a single time; about a quarter belongs to the top ten. Source material: blood. These receptors were obtained from a man aged 25-45 years in good health.

Turning to this clonotype: The junction departs from germline at one end; a sequencing error may be responsible. The chain links TRBV12-3 or TRBV12-4 to TRBJ2-3; D is unresolved. The CDR3 runs 12 residues. The CDR3 region is CASRRSPDTEYF. CDR3 DNA sequence: TGTGCCAGCAGGAGGAGCCCAGATACGGAGTATTTT.

The gene calls are TRBV7-2 and TRBJ2-3, with TRBD2 as a possible D gene (6 bases). The CDR3 spans 16 residues. CDR1 is SGHTA, CDR2 FQGNSA, per germline. The germline V and J ends were trimmed by 6 bases and 2 bases, with 18 bases remaining between them. This CDR3 is CASSSKRALATDTQYF. The CDR3, as DNA: TGTGCCAGCAGTTCCAAGCGGGCCTTGGCCACAGATACGCAGTATTTT. Filled out from reference TRBV7-2 and TRBJ2-3, the complete variable domain reads GAGVSQSPSNKVTEKGKDVELRCDPISGHTALYWYRQSLGQGLEFLIYFQGNSAPDKSGLPSDRFSAERTGGSVSTLTIQRTQQEDSAVYLCASSSKRALATDTQYFGPGTRLTVL.

The chain employs TRBV7-2 and TRBJ1-2; 7 positions match TRBD1. CDR3 length: 16 residues. With V trimmed by 6 bases and J by 7 bases, 17 bases remained unmatched. Germline V CDR1 and CDR2: SGHTA, FQGNSA. The CDR3 region is CASSRSYRGRGSGYTF. As DNA, the CDR3 is TGTGCCAGCAGTCGTAGTTACAGGGGAAGGGGATCTGGCTACACCTTC.

The V and J genes are TRBV7-9 and TRBJ1-6, with D unclear. Trimming took off 5 bases at V and 7 bases at J, with 15 bases between the two ends. CDR1 is SEHNR, CDR2 FQNEAQ, per germline (reference sequence). The CDR3 extends over 15 amino acids. For the CDR3, the DNA is TGTGCCAGCAGCCAATTGGACCTCTCGAATTCACCCCTCCACTTT. Its protein is CASSQLDLSNSPLHF.

The chain combines TRBV5-1 with TRBJ2-1, with TRBD2 identical over 11 bases. After removal of 2 bases from V and 0 bases from J, the junction contained 7 bases not matched to a gene. From germline, CDR1 is SGHRS and CDR2 YFSETQ. The CDR3 loop spans 18 amino acids. CDR3 DNA: TGCGCCAGCAGCTTTGCTAGCGGGGGGCACAACTCCTACAATGAGCAGTTCTTC. Translation: CASSFASGGHNSYNEQFF.

The genes are TRBV20-1 and TRBJ2-5; 7 nucleotides match TRBD2. Germline CDR1 and CDR2: DFQATT and SNEGSKA (reference sequence). V shed 6 bases, J shed 13 bases, and the junction held 8 bases outside the gene matches. The CDR3 has 10 amino acids. CDR3 protein: CSALRGERYF. DNA of the CDR3: TGCAGTGCCCTCCGGGGGGAGCGGTACTTC.

The rearrangement joins TRBV20-1 to TRBJ2-6; unclear D gene. The germline CDR1 and CDR2 sequences are DFQATT and SNEGSKA (reference sequence). The CDR3 has 14 residues. Trimming stripped 2 bases from V and 0 bases from J, with 5 bases between. The CDR3: CSARKASGANVLTF. CDR3 DNA: TGCAGTGCTAGAAAAGCCTCTGGGGCCAACGTCCTGACTTTC.

The J gene is TRBJ2-3, the V gene TRBV4-3; 8 positions agree with TRBD2. This CDR3 region has 14 residues. V lost 1 base, J lost 8 bases, and 5 bases stayed unmatched. Germline V gives CDR1 LGHNA, CDR2 YSLEER. CDR3 nucleotide sequence: TGCGCCAGCAGCCAAGTCGGGGGGGTTGTTACGCAGTATTTT. Its translation: CASSQVGGVVTQYF.

The chain is built from TRBV7-2 and TRBJ1-2; weak D call: TRBD1 (5 bases). Trimming removed 5 bases from V and 6 bases from J, with 13 bases in between. This CDR3 is built from 13 residues. Germline lookup yields CDR1 SGHTA and CDR2 FQGNSA. The CDR3 here is CASSPGPGNGYTF. CDR3 DNA: TGTGCCAGCAGCCCGGGACCTGGGAATGGCTACACCTTC.

The table lists this clonotype with a few counts. The CDR3 loop reads CASSQERVFGYTF. The CDR3 nucleotides read TGTGCCAGCAGCCAGGAGAGGGTTTTCGGCTACACCTTC. The chain couples TRBV3-1 to TRBJ1-2; D remains ambiguous. V gave up 3 bases and J gave up 8 bases, with 13 bases separating them. CDR3 length equals 13 residues. The germline V gene encodes CDR1 LGHDT and CDR2 YNNKEL (reference sequence). Full variable domain (missing parts from reference TRBV3-1 and TRBJ1-2): DTAVSQTPKYLVTQMGNDKSIKCEQNLGHDTMYWYKQDSKKFLKIMFSYNNKELIINETVPNRFSPKSPDKAHLNLHINSLELGDSAVYFCASSQERVFGYTFGSGTRLTVV.

The table lists this clonotype with a count of one. The chain recombines TRBV15 with TRBJ2-4; 9 bases are shared with TRBD2. The J call could be wrong; TRBJ2-5 is a better fit for the DNA end. The CDR3 runs 15 residues. Germline CDR1 reads LNHNV; CDR2 reads YYDKDF (reference sequence). The CDR3 loop reads CATSRGLADQETQYF. DNA for the CDR3: TGTGCCACCAGCAGAGGACTAGCGGACCAAGAGACCCAGTACTTC.

The table lists this clonotype with a few counts. The junction and the germline gene differ at one end; a read error may be behind it. J is TRBJ2-5 and V is TRBV7-7; tentative D call: TRBD2 (6 bases). The CDR3 consists of 16 residues. The germline V gene has CDR1 SSHAT and CDR2 FNYEAQ (reference sequence). CDR3 DNA sequence: TGTGCTAGCAGCTCCGAACGACTAGGGATCCAAGAGACCCAGTACTTC. Encoded protein: CASSSERLGIQETQYF.

This clonotype is a singleton in its sample. J is TRBJ2-5 and V is TRBV6-5; D is ambiguous. The germline CDR1 and CDR2 sequences are MNHEY and SVGAGI. The CDR3 runs 14 residues. The germline V and J ends were trimmed by 0 bases and 0 bases, with 5 bases remaining between them. CDR3 DNA sequence: TGTGCCAGCAGTTACTCCGTGTACCAAGAGACCCAGTACTTC. It yields the protein CASSYSVYQETQYF.

This clonotype has just a few counts. The V call is TRBV24-1, the J call TRBJ2-3; 8 nucleotides line up with TRBD2. CDR1 is KGHDR and CDR2 is SFDVKD in the germline V gene. The V and J ends lost 3 bases and 2 bases, in that order; junction bases with no gene match: 6. This CDR3 comprises 16 residues. The CDR3 DNA reads as TGTGCCACCAGTGATCGGACTAGCAGTGACACAGATACGCAGTATTTT. Translated: CATSDRTSSDTDTQYF.

V and J are TRBV20-1 and TRBJ2-7; D gene ambiguous. Germline CDR1 reads DFQATT; CDR2 reads SNEGSKA (reference sequence). The CDR3 extends over 14 amino acids. Trimming left V 0 bases short and J 7 bases short, with 16 bases between. CDR3 DNA sequence: TGCAGTGCTAGAGATCCGAACAGCTACAATGAGCAGTACTTC. It is translated as CSARDPNSYNEQYF.

This clonotype was seen a handful of times. This rearrangement joins TRBV29-1 to TRBJ1-2; a weak D match, TRBD1 (6 bases). Trimming left V 4 bases short and J 5 bases short, with 14 bases between. CDR1 is SQVTM, CDR2 ANQGSEA, per germline. This CDR3 comprises 13 residues. The CDR3 DNA reads as TGCAGCGTTGGACTACAGGGAGAGTATGGCTACACCTTC. It encodes CSVGLQGEYGYTF.